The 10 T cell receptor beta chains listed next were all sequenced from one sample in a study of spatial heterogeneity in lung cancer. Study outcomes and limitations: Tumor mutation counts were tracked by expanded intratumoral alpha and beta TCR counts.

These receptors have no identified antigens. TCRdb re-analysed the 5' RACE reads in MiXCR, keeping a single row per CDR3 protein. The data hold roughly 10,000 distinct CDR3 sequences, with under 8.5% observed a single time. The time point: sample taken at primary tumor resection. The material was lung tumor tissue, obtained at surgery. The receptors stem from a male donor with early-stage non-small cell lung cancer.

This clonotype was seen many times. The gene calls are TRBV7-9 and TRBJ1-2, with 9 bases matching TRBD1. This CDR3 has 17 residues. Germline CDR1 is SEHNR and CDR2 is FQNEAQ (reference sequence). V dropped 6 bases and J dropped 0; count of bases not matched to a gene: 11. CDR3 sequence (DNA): TGTGCCAGCAGTTTATTAACAGGGGGCCGGTCTAACTATGGCTACACCTTC. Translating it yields CASSLLTGGRSNYGYTF.

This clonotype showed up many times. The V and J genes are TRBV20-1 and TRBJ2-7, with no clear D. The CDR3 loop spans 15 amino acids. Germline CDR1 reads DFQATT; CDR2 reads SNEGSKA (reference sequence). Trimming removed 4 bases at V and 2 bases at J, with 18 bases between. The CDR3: CSANNQETLAYEQYF. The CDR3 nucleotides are TGCAGTGCTAACAATCAAGAGACCCTAGCCTACGAGCAGTACTTC.

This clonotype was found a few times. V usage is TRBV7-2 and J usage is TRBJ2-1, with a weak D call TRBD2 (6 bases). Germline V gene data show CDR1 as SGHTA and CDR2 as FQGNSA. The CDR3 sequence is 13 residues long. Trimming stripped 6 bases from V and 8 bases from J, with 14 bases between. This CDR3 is CASSPTSFHEQFF. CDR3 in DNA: TGTGCCAGCAGTCCGACTAGTTTCCATGAGCAGTTCTTC.

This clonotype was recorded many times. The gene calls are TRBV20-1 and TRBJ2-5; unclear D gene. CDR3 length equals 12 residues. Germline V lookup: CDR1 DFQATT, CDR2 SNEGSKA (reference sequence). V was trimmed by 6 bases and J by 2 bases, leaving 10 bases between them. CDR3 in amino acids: CSARIRQETQYF. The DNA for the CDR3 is TGCAGTGCAAGGATCCGTCAAGAGACCCAGTACTTC.

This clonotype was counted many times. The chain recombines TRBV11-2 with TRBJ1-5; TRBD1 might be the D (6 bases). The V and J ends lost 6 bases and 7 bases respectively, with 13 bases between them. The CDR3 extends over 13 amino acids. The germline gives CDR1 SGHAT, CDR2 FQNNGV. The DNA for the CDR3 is TGTGCCAGCAGTCAAGAGGGGGGGCAGCCCCAGCATTTT. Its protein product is CASSQEGGQPQHF.

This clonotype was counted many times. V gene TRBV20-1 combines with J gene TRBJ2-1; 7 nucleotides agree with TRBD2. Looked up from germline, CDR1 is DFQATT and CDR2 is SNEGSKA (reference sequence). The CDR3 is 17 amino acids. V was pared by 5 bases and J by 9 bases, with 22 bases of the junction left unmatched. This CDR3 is CSARRSGFDAGDFEQFF. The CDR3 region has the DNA TGCAGTGCTCGAAGGTCGGGGTTTGACGCGGGAGATTTTGAGCAGTTCTTC.

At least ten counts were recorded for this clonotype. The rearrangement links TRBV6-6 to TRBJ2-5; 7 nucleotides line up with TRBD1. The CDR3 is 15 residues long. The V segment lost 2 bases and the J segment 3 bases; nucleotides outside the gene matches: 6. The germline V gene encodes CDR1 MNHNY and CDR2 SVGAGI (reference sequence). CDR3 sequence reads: CASSYQWTGEETQYF. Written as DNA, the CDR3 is TGTGCCAGCAGTTACCAATGGACAGGCGAAGAGACCCAGTACTTC.

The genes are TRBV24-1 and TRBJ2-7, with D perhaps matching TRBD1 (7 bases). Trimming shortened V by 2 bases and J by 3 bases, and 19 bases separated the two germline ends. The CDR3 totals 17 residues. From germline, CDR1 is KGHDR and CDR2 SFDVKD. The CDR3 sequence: CATSDSAGTELLYEQYF. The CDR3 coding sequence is TGTGCCACCAGTGATTCCGCGGGGACAGAGTTGCTCTACGAGCAGTACTTC.

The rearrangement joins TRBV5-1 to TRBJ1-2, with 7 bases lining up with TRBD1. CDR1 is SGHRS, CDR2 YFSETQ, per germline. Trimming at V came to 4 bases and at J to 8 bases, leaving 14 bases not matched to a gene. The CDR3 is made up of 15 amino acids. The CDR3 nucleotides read TGCGCCAGCAGCCCCGGGGGACAGTCAATACGGGGCTACACCTTC. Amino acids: CASSPGGQSIRGYTF.

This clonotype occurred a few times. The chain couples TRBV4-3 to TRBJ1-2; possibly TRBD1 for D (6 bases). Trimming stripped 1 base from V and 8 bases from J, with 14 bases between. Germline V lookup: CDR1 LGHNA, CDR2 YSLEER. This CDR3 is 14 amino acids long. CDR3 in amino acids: CASSQGYRAGGYTF. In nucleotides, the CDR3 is TGCGCCAGCAGCCAAGGCTACAGGGCGGGAGGCTACACCTTC.